Described below is a single T cell receptor (beta chain) sequence and its context. This entry comes from a study of blood T cell repertoires in COVID-19. About the study: Samples of COVID-19 (acute and convalescent) were obtained from the United States, Italy and Spain. PBMCs, B-cell-depleted T cells, or T cells were the source of the cDNA or gDNA that made up the material.

The CDR3 contains 13 residues. CDR1 is LNHDA, CDR2 SQIVND, per germline (reference sequence). V dropped 7 bases and J dropped 4 bases, with 13 bases sitting between them. In the original workflow: Reference gene primer amplification gave estimated nucleated cell counts. Some clones are missing from TCRdb's copy, which holds only in-frame ones; the method was immunoSEQ multiplex PCR. V and J calls and clone size are those listed in that table; D and trimming were worked out from the DNA. The table lists a few hundred thousand clones, around 89% of them singletons. Seattle participants joined during active infection and were tracked over time.

The sequence derives from a woman aged 35 to 49 with COVID-19, enrolled during active disease. Sequenced: peripheral blood. The V and J genes are TRBV19 and TRBJ1-1, with D perhaps TRBD1 (5 bases). CDR3 DNA sequence: TGTGCCAGTACCTCCGGGGGAGGCACTGAAGCTTTCTTT. The encoded protein is CASTSGGGTEAFF.